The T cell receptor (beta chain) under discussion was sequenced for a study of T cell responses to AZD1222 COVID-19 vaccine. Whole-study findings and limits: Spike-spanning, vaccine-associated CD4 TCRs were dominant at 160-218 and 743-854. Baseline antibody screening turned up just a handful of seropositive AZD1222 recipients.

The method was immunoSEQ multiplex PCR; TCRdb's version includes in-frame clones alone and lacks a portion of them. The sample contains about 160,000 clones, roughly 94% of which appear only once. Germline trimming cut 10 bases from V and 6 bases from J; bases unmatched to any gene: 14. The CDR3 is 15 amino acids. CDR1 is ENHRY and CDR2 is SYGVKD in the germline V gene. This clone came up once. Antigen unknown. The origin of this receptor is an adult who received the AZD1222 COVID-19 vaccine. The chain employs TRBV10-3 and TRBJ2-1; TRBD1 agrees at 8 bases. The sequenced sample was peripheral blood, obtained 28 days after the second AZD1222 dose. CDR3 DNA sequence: TGTGCCACCACCGACTTCGACAGGGGAGGCAATGAGCAGTTCTTC. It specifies CATTDFDRGGNEQFF.